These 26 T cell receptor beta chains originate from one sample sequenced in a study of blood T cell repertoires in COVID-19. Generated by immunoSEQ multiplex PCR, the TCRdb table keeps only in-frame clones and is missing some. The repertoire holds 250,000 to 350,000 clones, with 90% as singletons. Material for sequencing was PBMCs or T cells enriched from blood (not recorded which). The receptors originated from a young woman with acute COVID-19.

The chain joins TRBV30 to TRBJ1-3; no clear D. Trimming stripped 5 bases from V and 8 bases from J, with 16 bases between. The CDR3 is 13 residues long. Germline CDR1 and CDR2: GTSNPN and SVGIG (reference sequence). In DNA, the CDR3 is TGTGCCTGGGGGCCGCCCCACGCAGACACCATATATTTT. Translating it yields CAWGPPHADTIYF. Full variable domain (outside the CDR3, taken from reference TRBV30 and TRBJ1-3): SQTIHQWPATLVQPVGSPLSLECTVEGTSNPNLYWYRQAAGRGLQLLFYSVGIGQISSEVPQNLSASRPQDRQFILSSKKLLLSDSGFYLCAWGPPHADTIYFGEGSWLTVV.

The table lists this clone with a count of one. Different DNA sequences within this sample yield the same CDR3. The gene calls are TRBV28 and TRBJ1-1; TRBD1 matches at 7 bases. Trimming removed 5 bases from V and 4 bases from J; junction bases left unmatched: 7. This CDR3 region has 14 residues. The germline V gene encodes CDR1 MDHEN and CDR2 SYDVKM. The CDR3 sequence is CASSSGQGGTEAFF. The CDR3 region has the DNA TGTGCCAGCAGTAGTGGGCAGGGGGGCACTGAAGCTTTCTTT.

CDR3 nucleotide sequence: TGTGCCAGTAGTGGTAGACTAGCGGTGAACACCGGGGAGCTGTTTTTT. Translation gives CASSGRLAVNTGELFF. The genes are TRBV19 and TRBJ2-2, with TRBD2 identical over 9 bases. Germline V CDR1 and CDR2: LNHDA, SQIVND (reference sequence). This CDR3 spans 16 amino acids. With 5 bases clipped from V and 1 base from J, the junction kept 5 bases outside the gene matches.

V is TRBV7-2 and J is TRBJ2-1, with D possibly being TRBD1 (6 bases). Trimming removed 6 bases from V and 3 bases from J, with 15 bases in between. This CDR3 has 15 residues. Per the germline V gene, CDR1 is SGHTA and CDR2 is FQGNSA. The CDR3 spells CASSPNWGHYNEQFF. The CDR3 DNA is TGTGCCAGCAGTCCCAATTGGGGACACTACAATGAGCAGTTCTTC.

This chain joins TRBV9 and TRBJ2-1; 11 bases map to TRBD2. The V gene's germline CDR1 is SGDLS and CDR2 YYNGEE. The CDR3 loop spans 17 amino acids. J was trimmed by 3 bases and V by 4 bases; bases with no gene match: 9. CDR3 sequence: CASSPSPGLADYNEQFF. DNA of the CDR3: TGTGCCAGCAGCCCCAGTCCGGGACTAGCGGACTACAATGAGCAGTTCTTC.

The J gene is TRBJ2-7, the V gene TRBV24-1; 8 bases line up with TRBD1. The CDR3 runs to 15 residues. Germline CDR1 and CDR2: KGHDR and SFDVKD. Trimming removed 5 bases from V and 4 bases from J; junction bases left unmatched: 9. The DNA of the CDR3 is TGTGCCACCAGTGCCGGGACAGGTACGGCGTACGAGCAGTACTTC. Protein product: CATSAGTGTAYEQYF.

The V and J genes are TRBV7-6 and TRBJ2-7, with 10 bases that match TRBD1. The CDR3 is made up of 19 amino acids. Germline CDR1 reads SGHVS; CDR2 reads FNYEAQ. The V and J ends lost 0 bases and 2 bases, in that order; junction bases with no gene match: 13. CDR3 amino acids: CASSLALLSRDRGAYEQYF. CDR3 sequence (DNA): TGTGCCAGCAGCTTAGCCCTTCTAAGCCGGGACAGGGGTGCCTACGAGCAGTACTTC. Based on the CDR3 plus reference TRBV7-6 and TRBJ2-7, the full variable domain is GAGVSQSPRYKVTKRGQDVALRCDPISGHVSLYWYRQALGQGPEFLTYFNYEAQQDKSGLPNDRFSAERPEGSISTLTIQRTEQRDSAMYRCASSLALLSRDRGAYEQYFGPGTRLTVT.

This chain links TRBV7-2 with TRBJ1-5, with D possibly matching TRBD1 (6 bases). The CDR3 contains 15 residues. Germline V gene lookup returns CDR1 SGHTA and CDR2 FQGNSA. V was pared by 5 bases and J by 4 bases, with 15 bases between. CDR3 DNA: TGTGCCAGCAGCCGCCGAGTCGGACAGAATCAGCCCCAGCATTTT. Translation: CASSRRVGQNQPQHF.

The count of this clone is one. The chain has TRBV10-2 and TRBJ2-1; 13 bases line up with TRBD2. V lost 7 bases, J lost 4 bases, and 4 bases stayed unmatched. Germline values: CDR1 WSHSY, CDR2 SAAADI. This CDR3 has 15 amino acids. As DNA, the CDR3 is TGCGCCAGCATTTGGACTAGCGGGGGTTACAATGAGCAGTTCTTC. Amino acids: CASIWTSGGYNEQFF.

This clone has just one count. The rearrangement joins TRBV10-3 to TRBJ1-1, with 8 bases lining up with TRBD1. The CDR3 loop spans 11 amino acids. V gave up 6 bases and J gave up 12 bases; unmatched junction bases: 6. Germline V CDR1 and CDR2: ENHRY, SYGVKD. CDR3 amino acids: CAIRGQGETFF. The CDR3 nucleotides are TGTGCCATCAGAGGACAGGGAGAGACTTTCTTT.

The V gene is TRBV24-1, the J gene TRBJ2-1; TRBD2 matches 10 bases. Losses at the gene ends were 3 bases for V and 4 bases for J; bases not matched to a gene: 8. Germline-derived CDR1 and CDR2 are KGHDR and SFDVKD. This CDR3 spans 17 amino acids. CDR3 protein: CATSDRTSGELYNEQFF. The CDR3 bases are TGTGCCACCAGTGATCGGACTAGCGGAGAGCTATACAATGAGCAGTTCTTC.

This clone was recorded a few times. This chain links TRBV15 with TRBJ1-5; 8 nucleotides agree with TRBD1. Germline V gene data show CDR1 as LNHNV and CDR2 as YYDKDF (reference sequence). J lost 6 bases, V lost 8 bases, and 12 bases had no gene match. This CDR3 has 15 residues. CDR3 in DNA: TGTGCCACCTCTAGTCACAGGGGGGGTGGTCAGCCCCAGCATTTT. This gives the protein CATSSHRGGGQPQHF.

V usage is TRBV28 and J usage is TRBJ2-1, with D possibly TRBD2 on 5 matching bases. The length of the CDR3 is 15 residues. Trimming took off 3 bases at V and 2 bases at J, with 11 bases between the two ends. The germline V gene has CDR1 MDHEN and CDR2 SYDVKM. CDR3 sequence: CASSFNSEPYNEQFF. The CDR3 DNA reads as TGTGCCAGCAGTTTTAATAGCGAACCCTACAATGAGCAGTTCTTC.

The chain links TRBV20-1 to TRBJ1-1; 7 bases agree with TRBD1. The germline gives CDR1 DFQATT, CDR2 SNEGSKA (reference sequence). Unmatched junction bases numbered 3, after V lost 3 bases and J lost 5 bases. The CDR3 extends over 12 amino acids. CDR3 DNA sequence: TGCAGTGCTAGTCACAGGGGTACTGAAGCTTTCTTT. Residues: CSASHRGTEAFF.

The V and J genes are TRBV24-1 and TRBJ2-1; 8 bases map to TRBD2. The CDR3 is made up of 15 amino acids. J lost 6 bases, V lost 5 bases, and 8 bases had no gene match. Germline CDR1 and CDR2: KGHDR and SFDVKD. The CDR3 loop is CATSVYREGGNEQFF. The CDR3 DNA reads TGTGCCACCAGTGTCTACCGGGAGGGAGGCAATGAGCAGTTCTTC.

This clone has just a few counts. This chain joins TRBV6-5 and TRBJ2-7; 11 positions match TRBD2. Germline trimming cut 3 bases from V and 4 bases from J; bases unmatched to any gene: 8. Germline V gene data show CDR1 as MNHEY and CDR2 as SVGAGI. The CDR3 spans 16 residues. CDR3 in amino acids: CASSYGLAGAVYEQYF. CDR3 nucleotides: TGTGCCAGCAGTTATGGACTAGCGGGTGCAGTTTACGAGCAGTACTTC.

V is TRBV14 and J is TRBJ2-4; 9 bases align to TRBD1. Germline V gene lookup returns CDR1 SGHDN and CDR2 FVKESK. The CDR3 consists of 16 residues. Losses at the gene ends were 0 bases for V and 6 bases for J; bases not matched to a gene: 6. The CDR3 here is CASSQEADRGLNIQYF. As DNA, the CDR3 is TGTGCCAGCAGCCAAGAAGCGGACAGGGGCCTAAACATTCAGTACTTC. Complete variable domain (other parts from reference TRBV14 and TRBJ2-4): EAGVTQFPSHSVIEKGQTVTLRCDPISGHDNLYWYRRVMGKEIKFLLHFVKESKQDESGMPNNRFLAERTGGTYSTLKVQPAELEDSGVYFCASSQEADRGLNIQYFGAGTRLSVL.

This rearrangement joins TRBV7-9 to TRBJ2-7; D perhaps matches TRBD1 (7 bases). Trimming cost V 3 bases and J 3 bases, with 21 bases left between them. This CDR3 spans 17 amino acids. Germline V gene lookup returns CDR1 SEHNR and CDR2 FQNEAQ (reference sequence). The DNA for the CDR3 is TGTGCCAGCAGCTTTGTGGACTACCGGGACAGAGGCTACGAGCAGTACTTC. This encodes CASSFVDYRDRGYEQYF.

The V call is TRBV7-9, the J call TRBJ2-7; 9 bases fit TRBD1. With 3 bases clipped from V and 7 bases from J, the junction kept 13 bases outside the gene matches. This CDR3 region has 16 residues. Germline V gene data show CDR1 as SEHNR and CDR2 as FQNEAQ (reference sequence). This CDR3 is CASSFGQGIREWEQYF. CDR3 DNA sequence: TGTGCCAGCAGCTTCGGACAGGGGATTCGAGAGTGGGAGCAGTACTTC. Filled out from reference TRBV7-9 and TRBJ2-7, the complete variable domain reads DTGVSQNPRHKITKRGQNVTFRCDPISEHNRLYWYRQTLGQGPEFLTYFQNEAQLEKSRLLSDRFSAERPKGSFSTLEIQRTEQGDSAMYLCASSFGQGIREWEQYFGPGTRLTVT.

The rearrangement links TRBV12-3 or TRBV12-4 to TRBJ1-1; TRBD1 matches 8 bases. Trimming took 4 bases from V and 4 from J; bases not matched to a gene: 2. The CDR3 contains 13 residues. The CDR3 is CASSSTGGTEAFF. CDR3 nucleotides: TGTGCCAGCAGTTCCACAGGGGGCACTGAAGCTTTCTTT.

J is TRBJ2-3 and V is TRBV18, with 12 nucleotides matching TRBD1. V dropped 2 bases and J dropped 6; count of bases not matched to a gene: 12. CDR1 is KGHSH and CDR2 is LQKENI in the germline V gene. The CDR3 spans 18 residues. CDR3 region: CASSPTFMGQGAYDTQYF. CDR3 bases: TGTGCCAGCTCACCAACTTTTATGGGACAGGGGGCTTACGATACGCAGTATTTT. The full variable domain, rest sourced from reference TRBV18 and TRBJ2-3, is NAGVMQNPRHLVRRRGQEARLRCSPMKGHSHVYWYRQLPEEGLKFMVYLQKENIIDESGMPKERFSAEFPKEGPSILRIQQVVRGDSAAYFCASSPTFMGQGAYDTQYFGPGTRLTVL.

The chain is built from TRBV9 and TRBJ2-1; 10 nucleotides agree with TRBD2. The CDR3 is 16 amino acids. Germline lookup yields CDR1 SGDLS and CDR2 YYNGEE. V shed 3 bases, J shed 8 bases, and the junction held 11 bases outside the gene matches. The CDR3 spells CASSAQSGRASDEQFF. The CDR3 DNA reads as TGTGCCAGCAGCGCCCAGAGCGGGAGGGCCTCAGATGAGCAGTTCTTC.

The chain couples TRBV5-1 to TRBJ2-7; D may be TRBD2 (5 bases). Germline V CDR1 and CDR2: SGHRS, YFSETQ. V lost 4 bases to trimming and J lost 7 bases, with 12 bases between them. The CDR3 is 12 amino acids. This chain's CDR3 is CASSPPTMEQYF. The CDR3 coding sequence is TGCGCCAGCAGCCCACCGACTATGGAGCAGTACTTC. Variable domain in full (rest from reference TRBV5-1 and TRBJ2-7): KAGVTQTPRYLIKTRGQQVTLSCSPISGHRSVSWYQQTPGQGLQFLFEYFSETQRNKGNFPGRFSGRQFSNSRSEMNVSTLELGDSALYLCASSPPTMEQYFGPGTRLTVT.

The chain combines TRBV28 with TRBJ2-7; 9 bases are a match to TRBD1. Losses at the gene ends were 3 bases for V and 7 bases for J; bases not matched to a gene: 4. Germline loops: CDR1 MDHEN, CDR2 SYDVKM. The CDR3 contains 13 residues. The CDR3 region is CASSFPDRGEQYF. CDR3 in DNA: TGTGCCAGCAGTTTCCCCGACAGGGGGGAGCAGTACTTC.

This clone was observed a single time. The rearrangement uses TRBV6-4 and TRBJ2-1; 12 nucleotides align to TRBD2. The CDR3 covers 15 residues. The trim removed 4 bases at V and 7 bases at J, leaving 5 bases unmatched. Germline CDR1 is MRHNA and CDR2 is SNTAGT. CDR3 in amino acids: CASSGLAGVGNEQFF. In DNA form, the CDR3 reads TGTGCCAGCAGTGGACTAGCGGGAGTGGGAAATGAGCAGTTCTTC.

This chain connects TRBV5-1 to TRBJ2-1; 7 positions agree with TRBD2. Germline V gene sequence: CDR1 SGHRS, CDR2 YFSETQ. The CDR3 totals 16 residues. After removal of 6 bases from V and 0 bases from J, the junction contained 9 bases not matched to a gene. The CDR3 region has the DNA TGCGCCAGCAATGAGGGTCGCGGGAGCTCCTACAATGAGCAGTTCTTC. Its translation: CASNEGRGSSYNEQFF. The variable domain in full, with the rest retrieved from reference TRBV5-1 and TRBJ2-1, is KAGVTQTPRYLIKTRGQQVTLSCSPISGHRSVSWYQQTPGQGLQFLFEYFSETQRNKGNFPGRFSGRQFSNSRSEMNVSTLELGDSALYLCASNEGRGSSYNEQFFGPGTRLTVL.